This T cell receptor (beta chain) was identified during a study of graft-versus-host responses after intestinal transplantation. Study overall: Recipients were all induced with anti-thymocyte globulin, then given tacrolimus and steroids for two to three years. General observations from the study: Allograft clonal ratios (graft-versus-host to host-versus-graft) were high in patients who had graft-donor T cell macrochimerism. HvG clone declines early post-transplant were associated with peak circulating GvH levels. GvH clones were identified in recipient marrow, with some first appearing in ileum or blood.

Measured with immunoSEQ multiplex PCR; TCRdb has only the in-frame clones, and not every one. Among over 80,000 clones, 80% to 95% were seen once, and the ten largest hold roughly 0.37%. In the case of this clone: Antigen: not known.

Germline CDR1 reads SNHLY; CDR2 reads FYNNEI. This CDR3 spans 17 amino acids. V lost 5 bases and J 3 bases, leaving 20 bases between the germline ends. This receptor was obtained from a human donor who was the organ donor for an intestinal transplant. The sample was unstimulated CD8+ T cells sorted from spleen or lymph node cells, taken before transplant. The J gene is TRBJ2-4, the V gene TRBV2, with TRBD1 as a possible D gene (6 bases). CDR3 amino acids: CASSPLGDITIKNIQYF. The CDR3 DNA sequence: TGTGCCAGCAGTCCCCTTGGGGACATAACTATCAAAAACATTCAGTACTTC.